Here is one TCR beta chain with its context. The data were taken from a study of blood T cell repertoires in COVID-19. Turning to the study itself: Donors in the United States, Italy and Spain gave samples during acute or convalescent COVID-19. T cells, B-cell-depleted T cells, or PBMCs supplied cDNA or gDNA.

Per germline, CDR1 SGDLS and CDR2 YYNGEE. J was trimmed by 1 base and V by 4 bases; bases with no gene match: 6. The CDR3 length is 16 residues. The authors' processing: Amplification from reference gene primers served as the basis for estimated nucleated cell counts. Data came from immunoSEQ multiplex PCR; TCRdb stores just in-frame clones and leaves some out. V and J calls and clone size are those listed in that table; D and trimming were worked out from the DNA. The data contain 270,000 or so clones, approximately 83% of them seen just once; the ten biggest clones take up roughly 15%. The clonotype was recovered from a human donor in a cohort sampled during active COVID-19. The sequencing sample was made of peripheral blood. This chain links TRBV9 with TRBJ2-2; 8 bases agree with TRBD2. Written as DNA, the CDR3 is TGTGCCAGCAGCCCCGGGCTAGCGGGGAACACCGGGGAGCTGTTTTTT. As protein: CASSPGLAGNTGELFF. The full variable domain, rest sourced from reference TRBV9 and TRBJ2-2, is DSGVTQTPKHLITATGQRVTLRCSPRSGDLSVYWYQQSLDQGLQFLIQYYNGEERAKGNILERFSAQQFPDLHSELNLSSLELGDSALYFCASSPGLAGNTGELFFGEGSRLTVL.